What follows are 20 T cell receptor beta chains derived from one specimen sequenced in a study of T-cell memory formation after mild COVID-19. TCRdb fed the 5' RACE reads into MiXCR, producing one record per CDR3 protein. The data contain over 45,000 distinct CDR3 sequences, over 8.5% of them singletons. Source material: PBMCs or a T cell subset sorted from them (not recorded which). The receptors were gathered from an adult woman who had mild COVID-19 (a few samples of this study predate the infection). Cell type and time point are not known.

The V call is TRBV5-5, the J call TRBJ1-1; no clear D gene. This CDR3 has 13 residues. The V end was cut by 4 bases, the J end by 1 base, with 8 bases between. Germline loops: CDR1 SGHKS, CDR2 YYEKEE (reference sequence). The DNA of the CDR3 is TGTGCCAGCAGCCGTCAGCAGAACACTGAAGCTTTCTTT. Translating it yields CASSRQQNTEAFF. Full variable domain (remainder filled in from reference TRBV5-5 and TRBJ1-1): DAGVTQSPTHLIKTRGQQVTLRCSPISGHKSVSWYQQVLGQGPQFIFQYYEKEERGRGNFPDRFSARQFPNYSSELNVNALLLGDSALYLCASSRQQNTEAFFGQGTRLTVV.

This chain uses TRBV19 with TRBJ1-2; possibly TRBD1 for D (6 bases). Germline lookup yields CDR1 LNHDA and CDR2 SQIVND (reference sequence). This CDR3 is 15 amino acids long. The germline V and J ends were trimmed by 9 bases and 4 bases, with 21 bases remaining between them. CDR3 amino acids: CASYGRGPPGYGYTF. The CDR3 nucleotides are TGTGCCAGCTACGGCCGGGGGCCGCCCGGCTATGGCTACACCTTC.

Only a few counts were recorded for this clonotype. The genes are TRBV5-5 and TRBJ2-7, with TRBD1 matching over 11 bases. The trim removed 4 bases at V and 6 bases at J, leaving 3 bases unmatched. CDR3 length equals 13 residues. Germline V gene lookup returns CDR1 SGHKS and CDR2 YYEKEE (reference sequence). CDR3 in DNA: TGTGCCAGCAGCCCCGGGACAGGGGGCGAGCAGTACTTC. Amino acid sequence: CASSPGTGGEQYF.

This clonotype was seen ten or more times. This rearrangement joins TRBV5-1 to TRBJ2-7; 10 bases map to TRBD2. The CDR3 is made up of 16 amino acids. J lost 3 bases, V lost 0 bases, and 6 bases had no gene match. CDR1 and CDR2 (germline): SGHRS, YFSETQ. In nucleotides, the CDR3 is TGCGCCAGCAGCTTGGGGGGGACTAGCGCCCACTACGAGCAGTACTTC. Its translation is CASSLGGTSAHYEQYF.

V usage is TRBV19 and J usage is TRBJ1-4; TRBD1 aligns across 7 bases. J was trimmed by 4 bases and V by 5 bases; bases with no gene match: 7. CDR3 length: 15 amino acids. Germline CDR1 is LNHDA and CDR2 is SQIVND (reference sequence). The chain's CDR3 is CASSSRDSLNEKLFF. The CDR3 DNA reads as TGTGCCAGTAGTTCCCGGGACAGCCTTAATGAAAAACTGTTTTTT. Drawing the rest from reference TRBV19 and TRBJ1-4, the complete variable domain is DGGITQSPKYLFRKEGQNVTLSCEQNLNHDAMYWYRQDPGQGLRLIYYSQIVNDFQKGDIAEGYSVSREKKESFPLTVTSAQKNPTAFYLCASSSRDSLNEKLFFGSGTQLSVL.

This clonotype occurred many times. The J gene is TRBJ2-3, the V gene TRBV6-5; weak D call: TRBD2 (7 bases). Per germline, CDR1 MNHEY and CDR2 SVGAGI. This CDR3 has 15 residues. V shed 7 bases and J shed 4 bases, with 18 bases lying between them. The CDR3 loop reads CASTLGGGPADTQYF. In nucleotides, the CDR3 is TGTGCCAGCACATTGGGAGGGGGGCCGGCAGATACGCAGTATTTT.

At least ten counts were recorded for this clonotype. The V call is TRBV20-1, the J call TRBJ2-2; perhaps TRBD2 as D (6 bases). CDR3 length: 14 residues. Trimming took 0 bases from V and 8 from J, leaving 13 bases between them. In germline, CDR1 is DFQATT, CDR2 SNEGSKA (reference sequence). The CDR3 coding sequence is TGCAGTGCTAGAGATTTCTCTAGCGCGGGGGAGCTGTTTTTT. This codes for CSARDFSSAGELFF.

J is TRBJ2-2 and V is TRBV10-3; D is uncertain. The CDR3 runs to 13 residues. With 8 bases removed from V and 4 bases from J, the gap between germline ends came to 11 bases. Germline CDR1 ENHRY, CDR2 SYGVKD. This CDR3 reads CAISSPGTGELFF. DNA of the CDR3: TGTGCCATCTCGTCGCCGGGCACCGGGGAGCTGTTTTTT.

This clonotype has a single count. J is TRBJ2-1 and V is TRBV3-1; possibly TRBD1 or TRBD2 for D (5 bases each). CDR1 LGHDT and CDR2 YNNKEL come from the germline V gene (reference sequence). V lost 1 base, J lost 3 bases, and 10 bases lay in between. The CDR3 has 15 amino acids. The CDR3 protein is CASSQVTGRYNEQFF. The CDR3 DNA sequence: TGTGCCAGCAGCCAAGTAACGGGACGCTACAATGAGCAGTTCTTC.

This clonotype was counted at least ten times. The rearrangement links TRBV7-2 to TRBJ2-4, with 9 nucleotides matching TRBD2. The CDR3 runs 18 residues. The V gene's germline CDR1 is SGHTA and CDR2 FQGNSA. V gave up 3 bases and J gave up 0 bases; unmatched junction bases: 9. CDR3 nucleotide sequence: TGTGCCAGCAGCTTCTTGGGTAGCGGGAGATTAGCCAAAAACATTCAGTACTTC. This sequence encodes CASSFLGSGRLAKNIQYF.

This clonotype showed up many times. The CDR3 DNA follows: TGTGCCAGCAGCTTACACGCGGATTCCTACGAGCAGTACTTC. Protein sequence: CASSLHADSYEQYF. The chain employs TRBV7-9 and TRBJ2-7; D is unresolved. Deletions cut 2 bases from V and 1 base from J, with 9 bases between. In germline, CDR1 is SEHNR, CDR2 FQNEAQ (reference sequence). The CDR3 length is 14 residues.

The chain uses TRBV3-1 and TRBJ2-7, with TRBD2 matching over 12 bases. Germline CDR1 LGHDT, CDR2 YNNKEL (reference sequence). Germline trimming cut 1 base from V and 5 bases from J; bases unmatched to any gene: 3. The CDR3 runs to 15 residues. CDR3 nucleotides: TGTGCCAGCAGCCAAGTGCTAGCGGGAGGGGACGAGCAGTACTTC. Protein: CASSQVLAGGDEQYF.

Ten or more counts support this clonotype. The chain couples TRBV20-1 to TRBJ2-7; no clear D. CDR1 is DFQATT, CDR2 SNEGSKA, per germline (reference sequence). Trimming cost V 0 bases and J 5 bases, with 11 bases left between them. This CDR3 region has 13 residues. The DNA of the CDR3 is TGCAGTGCTAGAGAAGTGACCACGGACGAGCAGTACTTC. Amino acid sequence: CSAREVTTDEQYF.

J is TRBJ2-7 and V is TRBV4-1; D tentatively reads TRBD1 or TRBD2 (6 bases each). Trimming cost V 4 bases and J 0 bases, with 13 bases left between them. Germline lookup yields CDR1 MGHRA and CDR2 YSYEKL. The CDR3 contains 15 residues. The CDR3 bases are TGCGCCAGCAGCCCCCTACGGGGGCCCTCCTACGAGCAGTACTTC. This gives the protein CASSPLRGPSYEQYF.

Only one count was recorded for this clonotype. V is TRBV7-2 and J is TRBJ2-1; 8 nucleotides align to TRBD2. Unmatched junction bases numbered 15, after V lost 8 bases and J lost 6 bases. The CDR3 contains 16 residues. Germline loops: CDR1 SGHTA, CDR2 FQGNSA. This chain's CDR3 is CASGREGQGMFNEQFF. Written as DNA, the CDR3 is TGTGCCAGCGGCCGGGAGGGGCAGGGGATGTTCAATGAGCAGTTCTTC.

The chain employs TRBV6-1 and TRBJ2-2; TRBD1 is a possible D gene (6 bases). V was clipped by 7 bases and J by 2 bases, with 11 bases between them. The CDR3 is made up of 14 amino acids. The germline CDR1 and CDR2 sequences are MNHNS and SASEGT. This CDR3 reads CASIRGTNTGELFF. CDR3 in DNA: TGTGCCAGCATCAGGGGAACCAACACCGGGGAGCTGTTTTTT.

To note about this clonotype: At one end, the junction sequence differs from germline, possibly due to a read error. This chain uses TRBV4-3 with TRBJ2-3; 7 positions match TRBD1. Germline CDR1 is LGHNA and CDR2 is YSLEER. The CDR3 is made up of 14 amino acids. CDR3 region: CASSQESGTETQYF. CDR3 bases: TGCGCCAGCAGCCAAGAGTCAGGGACAGAAACGCAGTATTTT.

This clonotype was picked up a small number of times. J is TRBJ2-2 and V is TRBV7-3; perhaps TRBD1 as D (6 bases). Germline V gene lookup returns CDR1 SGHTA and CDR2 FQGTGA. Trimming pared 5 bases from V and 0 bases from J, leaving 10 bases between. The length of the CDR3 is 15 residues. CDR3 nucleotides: TGTGCCAGCAGCCTTCAGGGGTCGAACACCGGGGAGCTGTTTTTT. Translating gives CASSLQGSNTGELFF.

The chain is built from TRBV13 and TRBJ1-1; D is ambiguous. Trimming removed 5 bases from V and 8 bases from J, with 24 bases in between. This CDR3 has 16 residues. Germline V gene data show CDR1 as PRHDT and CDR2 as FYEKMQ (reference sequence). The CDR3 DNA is TGTGCCAGCAGCCCTGGGGAGATCCGGGTGGGTGCGGAAGCTTTCTTT. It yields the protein CASSPGEIRVGAEAFF.

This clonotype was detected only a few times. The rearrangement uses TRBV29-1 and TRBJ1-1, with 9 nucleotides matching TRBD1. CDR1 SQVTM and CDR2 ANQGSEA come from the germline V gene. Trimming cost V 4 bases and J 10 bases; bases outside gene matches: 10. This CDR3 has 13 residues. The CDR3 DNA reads TGCAGCGTTGCGGGACAGGGTAGGAAAGGAGCTTTCTTT. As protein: CSVAGQGRKGAFF.